The 20 T cell receptor beta chains presented below share a single source sample, sequenced in a study of glioma-infiltrating T cells after dendritic cell vaccination. Sequencing was performed with immunoSEQ multiplex PCR; in TCRdb, only in-frame clones are kept and a portion is missing. The sample lists 85,000 to 110,000 clones, roughly 79% occurring once. Sequenced material: blood, taken before dendritic cell vaccination. The source is a human donor with glioblastoma.

This chain uses TRBV7-2 with TRBJ1-2; 9 bases agree with TRBD1. The CDR3 runs to 16 residues. V lost 0 bases, J lost 8 bases, and 10 bases stayed unmatched. Germline V gene data show CDR1 as SGHTA and CDR2 as FQGNSA. CDR3 loop: CASSLALATGGRGYTF. For the CDR3, the DNA is TGTGCCAGCAGCTTAGCGCTGGCTACAGGGGGCCGCGGCTACACCTTC.

This clone came up once. The V call is TRBV7-3, the J call TRBJ2-1, with D maybe TRBD2 (7 bases). V lost 2 bases and J lost 4, with 9 bases in between. This CDR3 spans 14 amino acids. CDR1 is SGHTA and CDR2 is FQGTGA in the germline V gene. CDR3 DNA: TGTGCCAGCAGCTTAGCGGGGGCATACAATGAGCAGTTCTTC. It translates to CASSLAGAYNEQFF.

This clone was found once. The V call is TRBV6-7, the J call TRBJ2-1, with D possibly matching TRBD2 (6 bases). TRBV6-7 carries the ORF label, with uncertain function. V lost 6 bases and J lost 4, with 19 bases in between. This CDR3 has 16 amino acids. The CDR3 bases are TGTGCCAGCAGAATGTGGGGGGTAGCGGAGTACAATGAGCAGTTCTTC. Amino acids: CASRMWGVAEYNEQFF.

V gene TRBV6-1 combines with J gene TRBJ2-7; D possibly corresponds to TRBD1 (5 bases). V lost 5 bases, J lost 0 bases, and 14 bases lay in between. The length of the CDR3 is 15 residues. Germline V gives CDR1 MNHNS, CDR2 SASEGT. The DNA for the CDR3 is TGTGCCAGCAGTTCTATCACGACAGTCTCCTACGAGCAGTACTTC. This gives the protein CASSSITTVSYEQYF.

There are a few counts of this clone. The rearrangement uses TRBV18 and TRBJ2-4, with D unclear. Trimming stripped 2 bases from V and 0 bases from J, with 11 bases between. The CDR3 spans 16 residues. The germline V gene has CDR1 KGHSH and CDR2 LQKENI. CDR3 in amino acids: CASSPYQELAKNIQYF. The CDR3 DNA follows: TGTGCCAGCTCACCATATCAGGAACTAGCCAAAAACATTCAGTACTTC.

Judged by abundance, this clone is medium-sized. V gene TRBV2 combines with J gene TRBJ1-2, with D maybe TRBD1 (5 bases). The V and J ends lost 2 bases and 4 bases respectively, with 17 bases between them. Germline V lookup: CDR1 SNHLY, CDR2 FYNNEI. The CDR3 is 16 residues long. The CDR3: CASSESSARVAYGYTF. As DNA, the CDR3 is TGTGCCAGCAGTGAAAGTTCGGCCAGGGTGGCCTATGGCTACACCTTC.

The chain employs TRBV7-2 and TRBJ2-7, with D perhaps matching TRBD2 (6 bases). The CDR3 has 17 residues. Germline V gene data show CDR1 as SGHTA and CDR2 as FQGNSA. Between the trimmed V and J ends, which lost 4 bases and 2 bases, there was a span of 21 bases. The CDR3 DNA is TGTGCCAGCAGCTCCCAGGAGGGCGGACTTCCCCCCTACGAGCAGTACTTC. Its protein is CASSSQEGGLPPYEQYF.

The chain has TRBV19 and TRBJ2-3, with D maybe TRBD1 (5 bases). The germline CDR1 and CDR2 sequences are LNHDA and SQIVND (reference sequence). This CDR3 region has 14 residues. V lost 3 bases and J 2 bases, leaving 9 bases between the germline ends. DNA for the CDR3: TGTGCCAGTAGTATCCAGGGTATCACAGATACGCAGTATTTT. Protein sequence: CASSIQGITDTQYF. Looking up the rest from reference TRBV19 and TRBJ2-3 gives the full variable domain: DGGITQSPKYLFRKEGQNVTLSCEQNLNHDAMYWYRQDPGQGLRLIYYSQIVNDFQKGDIAEGYSVSREKKESFPLTVTSAQKNPTAFYLCASSIQGITDTQYFGPGTRLTVL.

The chain joins TRBV27 to TRBJ2-5; D perhaps matches TRBD2 (7 bases). With the DNA end fitting TRBJ2-7 better, the J assignment may be wrong. In germline, CDR1 is MNHEY, CDR2 SMNVEV (reference sequence). The length of the CDR3 is 13 residues. In DNA form, the CDR3 reads TGTGCCAGCAGCCCCCGGGGGGCCGACGAGCAGTACTTC. Translating gives CASSPRGADEQYF.

The chain joins TRBV2 to TRBJ1-6; D unresolved. The CDR3 totals 12 residues. The germline V and J ends were trimmed by 4 bases and 11 bases, with 9 bases remaining between them. Germline V CDR1 and CDR2: SNHLY, FYNNEI. The CDR3 sequence: CASSVSGPPLHF. CDR3 sequence (DNA): TGTGCCAGCAGTGTTTCAGGCCCACCCCTCCACTTT.

The rearrangement links TRBV4-2 to TRBJ2-3; TRBD2 matches at 10 bases. The ends lost 3 bases at V and 8 bases at J; junction bases unmatched: 17. The CDR3 consists of 18 residues. Germline values: CDR1 LGHNA, CDR2 YNFKEQ. The CDR3 nucleotides are TGTGCCAGCAGCCACGGTCTAGCGGGGGCCCCGAGTCGGGGTACGCAGTATTTT. As protein: CASSHGLAGAPSRGTQYF.

CDR3 residues: CASSQEWYVAPGLYRTDTQYF. In nucleotides, the CDR3 is TGCGCCAGCAGCCAAGAGTGGTACGTGGCTCCGGGACTCTATCGCACAGATACGCAGTATTTT. V usage is TRBV4-3 and J usage is TRBJ2-3; possible D gene TRBD2, 6 bases. The V gene lost 0 bases and the J gene lost 1 base, with 26 bases spanning the gap. CDR3 length: 21 amino acids. Per germline, CDR1 LGHNA and CDR2 YSLEER.

This clone was counted once. CDR3: CASSLPGTTGTYGYTF. CDR3 nucleotides: TGTGCCAGCAGCCTCCCCGGGACCACAGGGACATATGGCTACACCTTC. The gene calls are TRBV6-6 and TRBJ1-2, with a possible D match to TRBD1 (6 bases). The CDR3 contains 16 residues. V lost 6 bases and J lost 5, with 22 bases in between. Germline V CDR1 and CDR2: MNHNY, SVGAGI (reference sequence).

The V and J genes are TRBV28 and TRBJ1-2, with 8 bases that match TRBD1. V was pared by 6 bases and J by 6 bases, with 9 bases of the junction left unmatched. This CDR3 has 14 residues. Germline V gene sequence: CDR1 MDHEN, CDR2 SYDVKM. The CDR3 sequence is CASRPGGQAHGYTF. CDR3 in DNA: TGTGCCAGCAGACCCGGGGGACAGGCCCATGGCTACACCTTC.

CDR3 region: CASSLATRGNQPQHF. The CDR3 DNA sequence: TGTGCCAGCAGCTTAGCAACGCGGGGCAATCAGCCCCAGCATTTT. The chain joins TRBV7-2 to TRBJ1-5, with D unresolved. The germline V gene has CDR1 SGHTA and CDR2 FQGNSA. The CDR3 is 15 amino acids. The V and J ends lost 0 bases and 2 bases respectively, with 8 bases between them.

The chain employs TRBV6-1 and TRBJ2-1; 8 bases align to TRBD2. V lost 4 bases to trimming and J lost 0 bases; unmatched junction nucleotides: 5. The CDR3 consists of 16 residues. Looked up from germline, CDR1 is MNHNS and CDR2 is SASEGT. The chain's CDR3 is CASSVRGGNSYNEQFF. CDR3 bases: TGTGCCAGCAGTGTCCGCGGGGGGAACTCCTACAATGAGCAGTTCTTC.

V and J are TRBV11-2 and TRBJ2-7; a weak D match, TRBD1 (6 bases). V dropped 6 bases and J dropped 0 bases, with 12 bases sitting between them. The germline CDR1 and CDR2 sequences are SGHAT and FQNNGV. The CDR3 covers 14 residues. The CDR3 DNA follows: TGTGCCAGCAGGATTACAGGGTTCTCCTACGAGCAGTACTTC. As protein: CASRITGFSYEQYF.

The V call is TRBV29-1, the J call TRBJ1-2; D is uncertain. This CDR3 spans 11 amino acids. With 1 base removed from V and 7 bases from J, the gap between germline ends came to 7 bases. CDR1 is SQVTM, CDR2 ANQGSEA, per germline. This chain's CDR3 is CSVEARSGYTF. CDR3 nucleotides: TGCAGCGTTGAAGCCCGCAGTGGCTACACCTTC.

This clone was observed a single time. The chain couples TRBV7-9 to TRBJ2-1; TRBD1 might be the D (5 bases). Trimming took 5 bases from V and 13 from J, leaving 9 bases between them. Germline V gene lookup returns CDR1 SEHNR and CDR2 FQNEAQ (reference sequence). CDR3 length: 10 residues. CDR3 sequence (DNA): TGTGCCAGCAGCGGGGCCGGTCAGTTCTTC. Translation gives CASSGAGQFF. The full variable domain, in which reference TRBV7-9 and TRBJ2-1 provide the parts outside the CDR3, is DTGVSQNPRHKITKRGQNVTFRCDPISEHNRLYWYRQTLGQGPEFLTYFQNEAQLEKSRLLSDRFSAERPKGSFSTLEIQRTEQGDSAMYLCASSGAGQFFGPGTRLTVL.

The chain uses TRBV11-2 and TRBJ2-1, with TRBD1 as a possible D gene (8 bases). The V gene lost 4 bases and the J gene lost 7 bases, with 14 bases spanning the gap. CDR3 length: 14 residues. In germline, CDR1 is SGHAT, CDR2 FQNNGV. CDR3 in amino acids: CASSWTGRANEQFF. The CDR3 nucleotides are TGTGCCAGCAGCTGGACAGGGAGGGCAAATGAGCAGTTCTTC. Variable domain in full (rest from reference TRBV11-2 and TRBJ2-1): EAGVAQSPRYKIIEKRQSVAFWCNPISGHATLYWYQQILGQGPKLLIQFQNNGVVDDSQLPKDRFSAERLKGVDSTLKIQPAKLEDSAVYLCASSWTGRANEQFFGPGTRLTVL.